This entry concerns a single T cell receptor beta chain. Its antigen is as yet unknown. The CDR3 is 12 residues long. Germline values: CDR1 SGHDT, CDR2 YYEEEE. Deletions cut 4 bases from V and 11 bases from J, with 10 bases between. Normal lung was sampled as far from the tumour as possible, at least 3 cm. The source of the sample is a study of immune cell composition in non-small cell lung cancer. The overall study: Tumours were mainly lung adenocarcinoma or squamous cell carcinoma.

Sequencing used immunoSEQ multiplex PCR; TCRdb keeps in-frame clones, though not all of them. Of 4,000 to 5,000 clones in the sample, roughly 70% were seen once. Findings and caveats of the study: It was not proven that tumour-reactive clones equal dominant tumour-associated clones. Tumour-associated clones >0.5% occurred in approximately 32% of adenocarcinomas, about four fifths of squamous.

This TCR was recovered from a human donor with non-small cell lung cancer. The V gene is TRBV5-6, the J gene TRBJ1-6; the D is unclear. Material for sequencing was non-adjacent lung tissue. CDR3 sequence (DNA): TGTGCCAGCAGCCTGGGAGTTGCACCCCTCCACTTT. Translated: CASSLGVAPLHF.